This T cell receptor (beta chain) was identified during a study of blood T cell repertoires in COVID-19. With 2 bases removed from V and 2 bases from J, the gap between germline ends came to 10 bases. CDR3 length equals 16 residues. The germline V gene encodes CDR1 MNHNS and CDR2 SASEGT. In the study's own analysis: Reference gene primers were amplified, and this amplification served to estimate nucleated cell counts. The assay was immunoSEQ multiplex PCR, and TCRdb's table has in-frame clones only and misses some. V and J calls and clone size come straight from that table; D and trimming were deduced from the DNA. Among roughly 160,000 clones listed, 80% were seen once. Across 20 to 25 US areas, participants ranged in age from roughly 18 to 95 years.

Material: PBMCs or T cells enriched from blood (not recorded which). This sequence originates from a woman between 55 and 75 years old who had recovered from COVID-19. The chain links TRBV6-1 to TRBJ1-6, with D maybe TRBD1 (6 bases). CDR3 nucleotide sequence: TGTGCCAGCAGTGAACAGGGGCGGACCTATAATTCACCCCTCCACTTT. It encodes CASSEQGRTYNSPLHF.